This T cell receptor (beta chain) emerged from a study of CD8 T cells in Susac syndrome. Both CD4+ and CD8+ T cells were negatively isolated, and TEMRA cells underwent FACS enrichment. cDNA came from roughly 0.53 to 1 ug RNA primed by random hexamers. TCRdb called the immunoSEQ multiplex PCR reads again in MiXCR, with one record for every CDR3 protein. The data contain hundreds of thousands of distinct CDR3 sequences, approximately 85% of them seen just once; the ten biggest clones take up over 0.095%. Trimming left V 3 bases short and J 2 bases short, with 16 bases between. The length of the CDR3 is 16 residues. Germline V gene lookup returns CDR1 SGHAT and CDR2 FQNNGV.

This sequence originates from a human donor with multiple sclerosis. The chain has TRBV11-2 and TRBJ1-1; the D gene is possibly TRBD1 (5 bases). Sequenced: CD8+ T cells from PBMCs. In DNA, the CDR3 is TGTGCCAGCAGCTTGGATTCGGGTTGGGGCAACACTGAAGCTTTCTTT. Amino acids: CASSLDSGWGNTEAFF. The full variable domain, completed using reference TRBV11-2 and TRBJ1-1, is EAGVAQSPRYKIIEKRQSVAFWCNPISGHATLYWYQQILGQGPKLLIQFQNNGVVDDSQLPKDRFSAERLKGVDSTLKIQPAKLEDSAVYLCASSLDSGWGNTEAFFGQGTRLTVV.